This TCR beta chain was identified in a study of T cells after yellow fever vaccination. TCRdb processed the 5' RACE reads anew with MiXCR; each CDR3 protein has one entry. This sample carries some 290,000 distinct CDR3 sequences, around a tenth of them seen once, and the ten largest clones take about 3%. This clonotype has a handful of counts. The sequence came from a man between 18 and 35 years old who received the YFV17D yellow fever vaccine. The source was CD4+ T cells sorted from PBMCs, collected 45 days after the yellow fever booster vaccination.

The CDR3 region has the DNA TGCGCCAGCAGCGTGGGACAGGGGTTGTCAGAGACCCAGTACTTC. This translates into CASSVGQGLSETQYF. The genes are TRBV5-1 and TRBJ2-5; the match to TRBD1 covers 10 bases. CDR1 and CDR2 (germline): SGHRS, YFSETQ. This CDR3 spans 15 amino acids. Trimming took 4 bases from V and 4 from J; bases not matched to a gene: 7.